The sample holds a few counts of the clone carrying this TCR beta chain. Its antigen is still unknown. The data derive from a study of vaccination and CD4 T cells after COVID-19. Oncomine TCR Beta short-read sequencing was applied to DNA from cultured CD4+ T cells. TCRdb re-analysed the PCR reads in MiXCR, keeping a single row per CDR3 protein. The sample has more than 12,000 distinct CDR3 sequences; just under 30% are singletons. The trim removed 4 bases at V and 2 bases at J, leaving 3 bases unmatched. The CDR3 extends over 14 amino acids. Described treatment: roughly 10-day PBMC culture with coronavirus spike peptide pools or control peptides (ViraFEST assay).

The rearrangement uses TRBV12-3 or TRBV12-4 and TRBJ1-2; the match to TRBD1 covers 8 bases. The material was CD4+ T cells from blood, cultured in vitro, obtained before SARS-CoV-2 vaccination. The receptor was derived from a human donor who received a COVID-19 vaccine. In DNA, the CDR3 is TGTGCCAGCAGTTCGCGGACAGGGAACTATGGCTACACCTTC. It translates to CASSSRTGNYGYTF.